This T cell receptor beta chain comes out of a study of post-analysis software for immune sequencing data (dated by TCRdb to the mid-2010s). Study-level background: The recorded disease courses included relapsing-remitting, secondary progressive and progressive-relapsing multiple sclerosis, and some patients had no subtype annotation. Patient repertoires were compared against around 10 previously published healthy control repertoires from donors aged 6 to 25 years. A subset of samples was prepared in parallel using single-end sample barcoding, then pooled and co-amplified after Illumina adapter ligation.

The sample holds many counts of this clonotype. There is no known antigen for this receptor. Per-nucleotide qualities are absent, and no much larger clonotype sits a single base away. Libraries were built with PCR. Sequenced using an Illumina HiSeq 2500. To reduce PCR and sequencing biases, unique molecular identifiers were built into the TCR beta cDNA libraries. Per 1 to 10 million input T cells, some 500,000 cDNA molecules were obtained, such that each molecule approximated one T cell. Patient libraries were prepared and sequenced with the same protocol used for the earlier healthy control dataset. Within a given batch, samples were prepared together, multiplexed and sequenced on the same HiSeq lane. As for how the authors treated the data: Raw barcoded reads were processed with MIGEC, and single-read molecular identifier groups were discarded before consensus assembly and CDR3 extraction. Clonotype tables were post-analysed with VDJtools, and diversity was normalized by down-sampling all datasets to the smallest sample size. To correct batch-related cross-sample contamination, repertoire overlap clustering matched CDR3 amino acid sequences but not nucleotide sequences. The raw public data were reprocessed by TCRdb itself: fastp quality trimming at Q25, MiXCR clonotype calling, in-frame beta chains only. Every CDR3 protein is listed once, alongside the most common genes and DNA of its rows. In this record, the V and J calls reflect TCRdb's handling and not the investigators' own analysis. Within this sample are about 380,000 distinct CDR3 sequences, with around 37% of them counted one time only. The top ten clones comprise over 10% of the sample.

General study outcomes and caveats: A handful of TRBV segments, including TRBV5-6, TRBV5-1 and TRBV20-1, were significantly more frequent in patients than controls. Direct clustering with F measure showed strong co-clustering of samples prepared in the same batch, prompting a batch-effect correction. Normalized Chao1 diversity was significantly lower in multiple sclerosis patients than controls, suggesting substantial peripheral T-cell clonal expansion. The control group was slightly older than the multiple sclerosis patient group.

To demonstrate the VDJtools post-analysis software, the study profiled TCR beta repertoires from the peripheral blood of about 13 young patients with multiple sclerosis. The multiple sclerosis patients were children and adolescents between roughly 6 and 17 years of age. Trimming removed 1 base from V and 3 bases from J, leaving 5 bases between the germline ends. Measured from the cysteine to the phenylalanine, the CDR3 is 13 residues long. The entry retains the CDR3 DNA only, 39 bases that are in frame from base 1. The germline V gene (reference sequence) sets CDR1 to SGHNT and CDR2 to YYREEE. The V and J segments used are TRBV5-4 and TRBJ2-4, with the D gene call left open. The receptor was isolated from a girl between 5 and 17 years old with multiple sclerosis. The sample taken for sequencing was blood. The CDR3 reads CASSLYDKNIQYF. The DNA sequence reads TGTGCCAGCAGCTTGTACGACAAAAACATTCAGTACTTC.